This record looks at one T cell receptor (beta chain) sequence and its context. The data belong to a study of shared clonotypes between healthy human individuals. Execution of the assay was at deep level. The DNA input per sorted-subset replicate PCR was about 190 ng, corresponding to 25,000 to 30,000 T cell genomes. The table came from immunoSEQ multiplex PCR; TCRdb's copy has only in-frame clones and leaves some out. The sample has approximately 2.3 million clones, 85% to 95% seen once. Germline V gives CDR1 SGHRS, CDR2 YFSETQ. The CDR3 has 13 residues. V lost 5 bases and J lost 9, with 12 bases in between.

The sequence derives from a young man in good health. Some clones in this sample may be carry-over from other donors' samples. V and J are TRBV5-1 and TRBJ2-6; the D call may be TRBD1 or TRBD2 (5 bases each). Source material: naive CD4+ T cells from PBMCs. Subset here: CD45RA+ positively selected. This CDR3 reads CASSWGFGNVLTF. CDR3 in DNA: TGCGCCAGCAGTTGGGGGTTTGGCAACGTCCTGACTTTC. The full variable domain, rest sourced from reference TRBV5-1 and TRBJ2-6, is KAGVTQTPRYLIKTRGQQVTLSCSPISGHRSVSWYQQTPGQGLQFLFEYFSETQRNKGNFPGRFSGRQFSNSRSEMNVSTLELGDSALYLCASSWGFGNVLTFGAGSRLTVL.